The rows below give T cell receptor beta chains drawn from one sample of a study of shared clonotypes between healthy human individuals. Profiled with immunoSEQ multiplex PCR; TCRdb holds only in-frame clones, not every one. The sample has around 2.1 million clones, approximately 94% seen once. The specimen was naive CD8+ T cells from PBMCs. These TCRs come from a man younger than 30 in good health. Some clones in this sample may be carry-over from other donors' samples. Both conserved end residues are part of each CDR3. A D gene is named only where the DNA matches it firmly. Expanded clones get a size class; other rows say once, few or many, or leave the size out.

D gene: TRBD2
V gene: TRBV27
clone size: NA
J gene: TRBJ2-1
CDR3 protein: CASSLLSSGAYNEQFF
CDR3 DNA: TGTGCCAGCAGTTTATTGAGTAGCGGGGCCTACAATGAGCAGTTCTTC

D gene: NA
V gene: TRBV19
clone size: NA
J gene: TRBJ2-5
CDR3 protein: CASSISAEETQYF
CDR3 DNA: TGTGCCAGTAGTATATCCGCAGAAGAGACCCAGTACTTC

D gene: NA
V gene: TRBV7-6
clone size: NA
J gene: TRBJ1-5
CDR3 protein: CASSPGGNQPQHF
CDR3 DNA: TGTGCCAGCAGCCCAGGGGGCAATCAGCCCCAGCATTTT

D gene: NA
V gene: TRBV29-1
clone size: once
J gene: TRBJ1-3
CDR3 protein: CSVQIADGNTIYF
CDR3 DNA: TGCAGCGTTCAAATCGCAGATGGAAACACCATATATTTT

D gene: TRBD1
V gene: TRBV27
clone size: NA
J gene: TRBJ1-4
CDR3 protein: CASSPTGAEKLFF
CDR3 DNA: TGTGCCAGCAGCCCCACAGGGGCCGAAAAACTGTTTTTT

D gene: TRBD2
V gene: TRBV29-1
clone size: NA
J gene: TRBJ2-2
CDR3 protein: CSGTGGTGELFF
CDR3 DNA: TGCAGCGGAACGGGAGGCACCGGGGAGCTGTTTTTT

D gene: NA
V gene: TRBV19
clone size: NA
J gene: TRBJ2-1
CDR3 protein: CASSIVGQGEQFF
CDR3 DNA: TGTGCCAGTAGTATAGTAGGACAAGGTGAGCAGTTCTTC

D gene: NA
V gene: TRBV2
clone size: once
J gene: TRBJ2-7
CDR3 protein: CASSDLDYEQYF
CDR3 DNA: TGTGCCAGCAGTGATTTGGACTACGAGCAGTACTTC

D gene: NA
V gene: TRBV7-9
clone size: NA
J gene: TRBJ1-2
CDR3 protein: CASSFSGRANYGYTF
CDR3 DNA: TGTGCCAGCAGCTTTAGCGGCAGAGCTAACTATGGCTACACCTTC

D gene: NA
V gene: TRBV30
clone size: NA
J gene: TRBJ1-4
CDR3 protein: CAWSDVIRPTLLEKLFF
CDR3 DNA: TGTGCCTGGAGTGATGTTATACGCCCCACCCTGCTTGAAAAACTGTTTTTT

D gene: NA
V gene: TRBV6-1
clone size: NA
J gene: TRBJ2-7
CDR3 protein: CASSEGGYEQYF
CDR3 DNA: TGTGCCAGCAGTGAAGGAGGGTACGAGCAGTACTTC

D gene: TRBD1
V gene: TRBV11-1
clone size: NA
J gene: TRBJ2-7
CDR3 protein: CASSSFPPQGLRSYEQYF
CDR3 DNA: TGTGCCAGCAGCTCATTCCCCCCACAGGGGTTACGCTCCTACGAGCAGTACTTC

D gene: NA
V gene: TRBV7-6
clone size: NA
J gene: TRBJ1-1
CDR3 protein: CASSTGTKNTEAFF
CDR3 DNA: TGTGCCAGCAGCACGGGGACGAAGAACACTGAAGCTTTCTTT

D gene: NA
V gene: TRBV28
clone size: NA
J gene: TRBJ2-7
CDR3 protein: CASSHWRVGDDYEQYF
CDR3 DNA: TGTGCCAGCAGCCACTGGCGGGTGGGGGACGACTACGAGCAGTACTTC

D gene: NA
V gene: TRBV13
clone size: once
J gene: TRBJ1-1
CDR3 protein: CASSLYGWRAAADTEAFF
CDR3 DNA: TGTGCCAGCAGCTTATATGGTTGGAGGGCGGCGGCGGACACTGAAGCTTTCTTT

D gene: NA
V gene: TRBV13
clone size: NA
J gene: TRBJ1-2
CDR3 protein: CASSLEGGYNTYGYTF
CDR3 DNA: TGTGCCAGCAGCTTAGAGGGAGGGTATAATACCTATGGCTACACCTTC

D gene: TRBD2
V gene: TRBV7-9
clone size: NA
J gene: TRBJ2-7
CDR3 protein: CASSSGGGSEQYF
CDR3 DNA: TGTGCCAGCAGCTCCGGGGGGGGGTCCGAGCAGTACTTC

D gene: NA
V gene: TRBV28
clone size: NA
J gene: TRBJ2-3
CDR3 protein: CATHPGGGSTDTQYF
CDR3 DNA: TGTGCCACCCATCCCGGCGGAGGGAGCACAGATACGCAGTATTTT

D gene: NA
V gene: TRBV4-2
clone size: NA
J gene: TRBJ2-7
CDR3 protein: CASSRKSQDYAYEQYF
CDR3 DNA: TGTGCCAGCAGCCGCAAGAGCCAGGATTACGCCTACGAGCAGTACTTC

D gene: NA
V gene: TRBV9
clone size: NA
J gene: TRBJ1-4
CDR3 protein: CASSDRDVPNEKLFF
CDR3 DNA: TGTGCCAGCAGCGACAGGGACGTGCCTAATGAAAAACTGTTTTTT